This TCR beta chain was found in a study of blood T cell repertoires in COVID-19 (dated by TCRdb to between 2020 and 2021). About the investigation overall: Samples from collaborators originated in the United States, Italy and Spain and spanned both the acute and convalescent phases of COVID-19. The material from the prospective study consisted of cDNA or gDNA derived from T cells, B-cell-depleted T cells, or PBMCs. Subjects who had been exposed to COVID-19, were actively infected with it, or had recovered from it provided the deeply sampled blood TCRbeta repertoires that made up the dataset. The repertoires were released in a freely available public database meant as a resource for research on the immune response to SARS-CoV-2. Samples came from the ongoing ImmuneRACE study (first 160 participants) plus 1,254 subjects from 6 global collaborators. The sample metadata nearly always contained a de-identified subject ID, COVID-19 status, age in years and sex. HLA class I and class II types, where available, came from metadata supplied by the sample provider rather than from assay-based typing.

On the study overall, not on this receptor specifically: How much clinical and demographic metadata was included differed by source and by participant, and the metadata was provided uncurated.

The germline V gene supplies CDR1 SQVTM and CDR2 ANQGSEA. V loses 7 bases of germline sequence and J loses 5 bases, and the interval between the two ends is 20 bases. The CDR3 holds 14 amino acids from the cysteine to the phenylalanine. Of the read, only the CDR3 DNA is kept; its 42 bases are in frame from base 1. A note on this clone: Its antigen remains undetermined. There are no base qualities to consult, and no much larger clone falls within one base.

Collaborating institutions collected whole blood in K2EDTA tubes following their own protocols. For TCRbeta analysis, collaborator samples were shipped as frozen whole blood, as isolated PBMCs, or as DNA extracted from either sample type. The immunoSEQ Assay, a bias-controlled multiplex PCR, was used to amplify TCRbeta CDR3 regions from genomic DNA. The study's processing was this. The number of nucleated cells in each sample was estimated from the amplification of reference gene primers within the assay. Sequence reads were collapsed and filtered to measure the absolute abundance of every unique TCRbeta CDR3 rearrangement. For each sample, productive Simpson clonality was calculated by taking the square root of Simpson's diversity index across productive rearrangements. Here the immuneACCESS table is served through TCRdb, limited to in-frame sequences with V and J called. Missing clones are a known gap in these copies; in checked studies unresolved V genes cover under half, and the rest lacks a known reason. For V, J and clone size, that table is used; D and trimming come from the DNA. The sample table records about 40,000 clones; approximately 92% of these occur just once. Jointly, the top ten make up around 5.1% of the sample.

The rearranged segments are TRBV29-1 and TRBJ1-1; the D segment could be TRBD1, given 5 matching bases. The sequence derives from a woman of 80 years or more with acute or convalescent COVID-19. The sequenced material came from peripheral blood. The CDR3 reads CSASPGGRVTEAFF. The DNA sequence follows: TGCAGCGCCTCACCGGGGGGTCGGGTTACTGAAGCTTTCTTT.